The 31 T cell receptor beta chains below were found in one sample sequenced in a study of blood T cell repertoires in COVID-19. Some clones are missing from TCRdb's copy, which holds only in-frame ones; the method was immunoSEQ multiplex PCR. Seen here are 70,000 to 100,000 clones, 70% to 85% observed once, and the top ten hold just under 25%. The source material was peripheral blood. These receptors originate from a woman between 55 and 75 years old in a cohort sampled during active or convalescent COVID-19.

V is TRBV11-2 and J is TRBJ1-5; weak D call: TRBD1 (6 bases). Between the trimmed V and J ends, which lost 3 bases and 3 bases, there was a span of 9 bases. The CDR3 is 14 amino acids. Germline values: CDR1 SGHAT, CDR2 FQNNGV. The CDR3 DNA is TGTGCCAGCAGCTTTGACAGGAACAATCAGCCCCAGCATTTT. This encodes CASSFDRNNQPQHF.

The chain links TRBV5-4 to TRBJ2-3; 12 bases agree with TRBD2. The V gene's germline CDR1 is SGHNT and CDR2 YYREEE (reference sequence). This CDR3 contains 16 residues. Losses at the gene ends were 4 bases for V and 0 bases for J; bases not matched to a gene: 3. This chain's CDR3 is CASSGGLAGSTDTQYF. CDR3 sequence (DNA): TGTGCCAGCAGCGGTGGACTAGCGGGGAGCACAGATACGCAGTATTTT.

The V and J genes are TRBV5-1 and TRBJ2-7, with 7 bases lining up with TRBD2. Germline CDR1 reads SGHRS; CDR2 reads YFSETQ. This CDR3 has 14 amino acids. V trimming: 1 base; J trimming: 6 bases; junction bases outside the gene matches: 7. CDR3 nucleotides: TGCGCCAGCAGCTTGACTGGCGGGGGAGGCGAGCAGTACTTC. Encoded protein: CASSLTGGGGEQYF.

V is TRBV7-2 and J is TRBJ2-3; 13 bases fit TRBD2. Per germline, CDR1 SGHTA and CDR2 FQGNSA. CDR3 size: 17 residues. J was trimmed by 0 bases and V by 3 bases; bases with no gene match: 3. The DNA of the CDR3 is TGTGCCAGCAGCTTGACTAGCGGGGGGTCTAGCACAGATACGCAGTATTTT. Encoded protein: CASSLTSGGSSTDTQYF.

This chain connects TRBV6-6 to TRBJ1-3; TRBD1 might be the D (5 bases). This CDR3 is built from 15 residues. V shed 3 bases and J shed 0 bases, with 9 bases lying between them. CDR1 and CDR2 (germline): MNHNY, SVGAGI (reference sequence). The CDR3 protein is CASSYSDNSGNTIYF. The CDR3 bases are TGTGCCAGCAGTTATTCGGACAACTCTGGAAACACCATATATTTT.

The chain carries TRBV6-5 and TRBJ1-1; maybe TRBD1 (6 bases). V lost 0 bases, J lost 7 bases, and 12 bases lay in between. The CDR3 is 14 residues long. From germline, CDR1 is MNHEY and CDR2 SVGAGI. The CDR3 nucleotides are TGTGCCAGCAGTTACTCGGGGGGGCGCAATGAAGCTTTCTTT. Protein sequence: CASSYSGGRNEAFF.

The gene calls are TRBV18 and TRBJ1-3, with 7 bases identical to TRBD1. The J segment lost 4 bases and the V segment lost 3 bases, leaving 6 bases of the junction unmatched. Germline assignment: CDR1 KGHSH and CDR2 LQKENI. The CDR3 contains 15 residues. In DNA, the CDR3 is TGTGCCAGCTCACCCGGGACAGTTATAGGAAACACCATATATTTT. Its translation: CASSPGTVIGNTIYF. Together with reference TRBV18 and TRBJ1-3, the CDR3 gives the full variable domain: NAGVMQNPRHLVRRRGQEARLRCSPMKGHSHVYWYRQLPEEGLKFMVYLQKENIIDESGMPKERFSAEFPKEGPSILRIQQVVRGDSAAYFCASSPGTVIGNTIYFGEGSWLTVV.

In its sample, this clone was seen many times. The J gene is TRBJ1-5, the V gene TRBV2; 8 bases agree with TRBD1. Losses at the gene ends were 5 bases for V and 4 bases for J; bases not matched to a gene: 4. The CDR3 is 14 amino acids. Germline CDR1 reads SNHLY; CDR2 reads FYNNEI. CDR3 nucleotide sequence: TGTGCCAGCAGTCCACGGACAGGGAATCAGCCCCAGCATTTT. Translated, it gives CASSPRTGNQPQHF.

The chain carries TRBV2 and TRBJ1-3, with no clear D. The V gene's germline CDR1 is SNHLY and CDR2 FYNNEI. The CDR3 loop spans 15 amino acids. The germline V and J ends were trimmed by 8 bases and 0 bases, with 14 bases remaining between them. The CDR3 DNA is TGTGCCAGCTCCCCGACACACCTCTCTGGAAACACCATATATTTT. Its translation: CASSPTHLSGNTIYF.

This sequence joins TRBV7-2 and TRBJ1-4, with TRBD1 as a possible D gene (5 bases). The CDR3 has 14 amino acids. CDR1 and CDR2 from the germline V gene are SGHTA and FQGNSA. Trimming took off 5 bases at V and 4 bases at J, with 11 bases between the two ends. The CDR3 sequence is CASSQDTINEKLFF. CDR3 sequence (DNA): TGTGCCAGCAGCCAGGACACCATTAATGAAAAACTGTTTTTT.

The chain uses TRBV19 and TRBJ1-1; no clear D. The CDR3 totals 13 residues. Trimming took 3 bases from V and 2 from J, leaving 7 bases between them. Germline CDR1 LNHDA, CDR2 SQIVND (reference sequence). CDR3: CASSIGPNTEAFF. The CDR3 nucleotides read TGTGCCAGTAGTATTGGGCCTAACACTGAAGCTTTCTTT.

This clone was detected a few times. A read error may produce the germline difference seen at one junction end. The chain joins TRBV19 to TRBJ2-3; D is possibly TRBD2 (6 bases). There are 14 residues in the CDR3. Germline V lookup: CDR1 LNHDA, CDR2 SQIVND (reference sequence). The CDR3 loop is CASTSGVNIATRYF. The DNA of the CDR3 is TGTGCCAGTACCTCGGGGGTCAATATCGCTACGCGGTATTTT.

This chain uses TRBV4-3 with TRBJ1-4; perhaps TRBD1 as D (6 bases). CDR1 LGHNA and CDR2 YSLEER come from the germline V gene. The CDR3 runs to 16 residues. V was pared by 0 bases and J by 2 bases, with 10 bases between. CDR3 sequence (DNA): TGCGCCAGCAGCCAAGAAAGGCAGGGGACTAATGAAAAACTGTTTTTT. This sequence encodes CASSQERQGTNEKLFF.

The chain is built from TRBV19 and TRBJ1-2, with TRBD1 matching 9 bases. The CDR3 length is 13 residues. V shed 6 bases, J shed 10 bases, and the junction held 9 bases outside the gene matches. Germline-derived CDR1 and CDR2 are LNHDA and SQIVND (reference sequence). In DNA form, the CDR3 reads TGTGCCAGTAGGGCCGGACAGGGGCTGTCCTACACCTTC. It is translated as CASRAGQGLSYTF.

The V and J genes are TRBV5-1 and TRBJ2-7; 7 bases map to TRBD1. The CDR3 spans 14 residues. V shed 4 bases and J 1 base; nucleotides not matched to a gene: 5. Looked up from germline, CDR1 is SGHRS and CDR2 is YFSETQ. Here the CDR3 DNA reads TGCGCCAGCAGCGGCCAGGGGGTATCCTACGAGCAGTACTTC. This translates into CASSGQGVSYEQYF.

The V and J genes are TRBV6-2 or TRBV6-3 and TRBJ1-5; 7 nucleotides align to TRBD1. Trimming removed 6 bases from V and 6 bases from J; junction bases left unmatched: 11. The length of the CDR3 is 15 residues. CDR1 MNHEY and CDR2 SVGEGT come from the germline V gene. The DNA for the CDR3 is TGTGCCAGCAGCCGGGGGACAGCGGGCGGTCAGCCCCAGCATTTT. This encodes CASSRGTAGGQPQHF.

This rearrangement joins TRBV12-3 or TRBV12-4 to TRBJ1-1, with D tentatively TRBD1 (5 bases). This CDR3 contains 11 residues. The V and J ends lost 5 bases and 7 bases respectively, with 8 bases between them. This CDR3 is CASSRGYEAFF. CDR3 DNA sequence: TGTGCCAGCAGTAGGGGATATGAAGCTTTCTTT.

The chain couples TRBV27 to TRBJ1-1; no clear D gene. Germline CDR1 is MNHEY and CDR2 is SMNVEV (reference sequence). The CDR3 extends over 15 amino acids. V was shortened by 6 bases and J by 0 bases, with 14 bases between the two germline ends. The CDR3 protein is CASRSNLGVNTEAFF. Here the CDR3 DNA reads TGTGCCAGCAGGTCTAATCTCGGGGTGAACACTGAAGCTTTCTTT.

This chain joins TRBV2 and TRBJ1-3; unclear D gene. Between the trimmed V and J ends, which lost 2 bases and 1 base, there was a span of 12 bases. This CDR3 is 16 amino acids long. Germline CDR1 SNHLY, CDR2 FYNNEI. The chain's CDR3 is CASSERRVQSGNTIYF. The CDR3 bases are TGTGCCAGCAGTGAAAGGAGGGTTCAGTCTGGAAACACCATATATTTT.

This sequence joins TRBV5-1 and TRBJ1-1, with a tentative D call TRBD1 (5 bases). The CDR3 is 15 residues long. Germline-derived CDR1 and CDR2 are SGHRS and YFSETQ. Trimming cost V 4 bases and J 4 bases, with 17 bases left between them. CDR3 sequence (DNA): TGCGCCAGCAGCATTTCGGGGGGTGTCGGCACTGAAGCTTTCTTT. Translating gives CASSISGGVGTEAFF. Variable domain in full (rest from reference TRBV5-1 and TRBJ1-1): KAGVTQTPRYLIKTRGQQVTLSCSPISGHRSVSWYQQTPGQGLQFLFEYFSETQRNKGNFPGRFSGRQFSNSRSEMNVSTLELGDSALYLCASSISGGVGTEAFFGQGTRLTVV.

This chain uses TRBV9 with TRBJ2-7; 8 bases align to TRBD1. V lost 2 bases and J lost 7; bases outside the gene matches: 17. This CDR3 comprises 17 residues. CDR1 is SGDLS, CDR2 YYNGEE, per germline. The CDR3 DNA reads as TGTGCCAGCAGCGTCCAACCGACGGGACAGGTCCTAAAGGAGCAGTACTTC. The encoded protein is CASSVQPTGQVLKEQYF. Based on the CDR3 plus reference TRBV9 and TRBJ2-7, the full variable domain is DSGVTQTPKHLITATGQRVTLRCSPRSGDLSVYWYQQSLDQGLQFLIQYYNGEERAKGNILERFSAQQFPDLHSELNLSSLELGDSALYFCASSVQPTGQVLKEQYFGPGTRLTVT.

V gene TRBV13 combines with J gene TRBJ2-1, with D perhaps matching TRBD2 (6 bases). Trimming removed 5 bases from V and 6 bases from J, with 11 bases in between. Per germline, CDR1 PRHDT and CDR2 FYEKMQ (reference sequence). This CDR3 has 13 residues. The CDR3 here is CASSPLASNEQFF. CDR3 DNA: TGTGCCAGCAGCCCACTAGCTTCCAATGAGCAGTTCTTC.

This clone was seen a single time. The chain has TRBV4-1 and TRBJ1-6; TRBD1 aligns across 7 bases. Per germline, CDR1 MGHRA and CDR2 YSYEKL. V gave up 2 bases and J gave up 7 bases; unmatched junction bases: 5. The CDR3 contains 15 residues. As DNA, the CDR3 is TGCGCCAGCAGCCAAATAGCGACAGGGAATTCACCCCTCCACTTT. This encodes CASSQIATGNSPLHF.

The rearrangement links TRBV2 to TRBJ1-4; 7 bases are shared with TRBD1. In germline, CDR1 is SNHLY, CDR2 FYNNEI. J was trimmed by 1 base and V by 2 bases; bases with no gene match: 13. CDR3 length: 19 residues. The CDR3 nucleotides read TGTGCCAGCAGTGAAAGACAGGGCTTTGTTTCGGAAACTAATGAAAAACTGTTTTTT. Encoded protein: CASSERQGFVSETNEKLFF.

The chain couples TRBV2 to TRBJ2-5, with 9 bases that match TRBD2. Germline V gene sequence: CDR1 SNHLY, CDR2 FYNNEI. The CDR3 is made up of 14 amino acids. J gave up 4 bases and V 3 bases, and 3 bases lay outside the gene matches. The CDR3 coding sequence is TGTGCCAGCAGTGATGCGGGGGGGGGAGAGACCCAGTACTTC. Protein sequence: CASSDAGGGETQYF.

The chain has TRBV25-1 and TRBJ1-1; perhaps TRBD1 as D (6 bases). The germline CDR1 and CDR2 sequences are MGHDK and SYGVNS. This CDR3 has 14 amino acids. V was trimmed by 3 bases and J by 4 bases, leaving 12 bases between them. The chain's CDR3 is CASSDRTEFTEAFF. The CDR3 nucleotides read TGTGCCAGCAGTGACCGGACAGAATTCACTGAAGCTTTCTTT.

J is TRBJ1-2 and V is TRBV28, with TRBD1 matching over 9 bases. The V gene's germline CDR1 is MDHEN and CDR2 SYDVKM. V was clipped by 7 bases and J by 4 bases; unmatched bases: 13. This CDR3 contains 16 residues. Written as DNA, the CDR3 is TGTGCCAGCACCCAGGGTGGACAGGGGACCTCCTATGGCTACACCTTC. This codes for CASTQGGQGTSYGYTF.

J is TRBJ1-2 and V is TRBV29-1; no firm D call. Trimming cost V 3 bases and J 3 bases, with 14 bases left between them. CDR3 length: 14 amino acids. Germline loops: CDR1 SQVTM, CDR2 ANQGSEA. The CDR3 protein is CSVERGNGDYGYTF. The CDR3 coding sequence is TGCAGCGTTGAGCGAGGGAACGGCGACTATGGCTACACCTTC.

This clone was seen more than once but under ten times. The chain recombines TRBV14 with TRBJ2-2; TRBD1 is a possible D gene (5 bases). CDR1 is SGHDN, CDR2 FVKESK, per germline. CDR3 length: 15 amino acids. V lost 3 bases and J lost 5, with 13 bases in between. The CDR3 bases are TGTGCCAGCAGCCATGGTCAGGGCCGTACCGGGGAGCTGTTTTTT. Translation gives CASSHGQGRTGELFF.

V and J are TRBV6-2 or TRBV6-3 and TRBJ1-6; the D is unclear. The germline gives CDR1 MNHEY, CDR2 SVGEGT. Trimming shortened V by 2 bases and J by 7 bases, and 9 bases separated the two germline ends. This CDR3 spans 14 amino acids. CDR3 nucleotide sequence: TGTGCCAGCAGTTACACTGAACAGAATTCACCCCTCCACTTT. It codes for CASSYTEQNSPLHF.

The chain couples TRBV18 to TRBJ2-4; D may be TRBD1 (6 bases). V shed 3 bases and J shed 9 bases, with 12 bases lying between them. Germline V lookup: CDR1 KGHSH, CDR2 LQKENI. The CDR3 sequence is 13 residues long. Here the CDR3 DNA reads TGTGCCAGCTCACCCGGCCTCAGGGGCATTCAGTACTTC. As protein: CASSPGLRGIQYF.